The next 15 T cell receptor beta chains were all read from a single sample in a study of T cell responses to AZD1222 COVID-19 vaccine. The method was immunoSEQ multiplex PCR; TCRdb's version includes in-frame clones alone and lacks a portion of them. The data show 90,000 to 140,000 clones, 88% seen once. Specimen: peripheral blood, collected on day 0 of AZD1222 vaccination. The source is an adult in good health.

The J gene is TRBJ1-4, the V gene TRBV9; D is possibly TRBD1 (5 bases). Trimming cost V 3 bases and J 8 bases, with 20 bases left between them. CDR3 size: 16 residues. CDR1 is SGDLS and CDR2 is YYNGEE in the germline V gene. The CDR3 DNA follows: TGTGCCAGCAGCGGAGGGAGCGGGGGGAACAGCGAAAAACTGTTTTTT. It encodes CASSGGSGGNSEKLFF.

This clone was detected only once. The chain carries TRBV7-9 and TRBJ1-4; no clear D gene. CDR1 is SEHNR, CDR2 FQNEAQ, per germline (reference sequence). This CDR3 has 13 amino acids. With 1 base removed from V and 8 bases from J, the gap between germline ends came to 8 bases. The CDR3 region is CASSLGGFEKLFF. The DNA for the CDR3 is TGTGCCAGCAGCTTAGGGGGTTTCGAAAAACTGTTTTTT.

The chain uses TRBV19 and TRBJ1-4; D is undetermined. CDR3 length: 12 amino acids. The ends were cut back, 6 bases at V and 7 bases at J, with 9 bases in the middle. Germline CDR1 and CDR2: LNHDA and SQIVND (reference sequence). This CDR3 is CASRPKGEKLFF. CDR3 bases: TGTGCCAGTAGGCCAAAGGGTGAAAAACTGTTTTTT.

The chain joins TRBV10-3 to TRBJ2-7; D uncertain. Germline CDR1 and CDR2: ENHRY and SYGVKD. CDR3 size: 14 residues. V was trimmed by 1 base and J by 2 bases, leaving 9 bases between them. The CDR3: CAISELQGTYEQYF. CDR3 nucleotides: TGTGCCATCAGTGAGTTACAAGGTACCTACGAGCAGTACTTC.

The chain recombines TRBV10-3 with TRBJ1-4; D remains unclear. The germline V and J ends were trimmed by 7 bases and 5 bases, with 11 bases remaining between them. The CDR3 runs to 13 residues. Germline values: CDR1 ENHRY, CDR2 SYGVKD. The CDR3 protein is CAITRGGNEKLFF. In DNA, the CDR3 is TGTGCCATCACACGCGGAGGGAATGAAAAACTGTTTTTT.

The V and J genes are TRBV6-6 and TRBJ2-7; D gene uncertain. The germline V and J ends were trimmed by 5 bases and 2 bases, with 7 bases remaining between them. Germline V gene sequence: CDR1 MNHNY, CDR2 SVGAGI (reference sequence). The CDR3 runs 12 residues. DNA for the CDR3: TGTGCCAGCAGTAACCCGGCCTACGAGCAGTACTTC. This sequence encodes CASSNPAYEQYF.

The chain's CDR3 is CASSQGVGATEAFF. CDR3 nucleotide sequence: TGTGCCAGCAGCCAGGGGGTGGGGGCCACTGAAGCTTTCTTT. The chain uses TRBV3-1 (or the pseudogene TRBV3-2) and TRBJ1-1; maybe TRBD1 (6 bases). Germline CDR1 reads LGHDT; CDR2 reads YNNKEL (reference sequence). The CDR3 spans 14 residues. V was shortened by 3 bases and J by 4 bases, with 12 bases between the two germline ends.

The rearrangement joins TRBV21-1 to TRBJ1-1; the table's D call of TRBD1 was not tested on the DNA. TRBV21-1 is noted as a pseudogene. The CDR3 has 15 residues. CDR3 sequence: CASSKGDRCDTEAFF. The CDR3, as DNA: TGTGCCAGCAGCAAAGGTGACAGGTGTGACACTGAAGCTTTCTTT.

V is TRBV5-1 and J is TRBJ1-1; possible D gene TRBD1, 6 bases. Per the germline V gene, CDR1 is SGHRS and CDR2 is YFSETQ. V lost 3 bases and J lost 7, with 10 bases in between. The CDR3 has 12 residues. DNA for the CDR3: TGCGCCAGCAGCTCACAGGGTCTTGAAGCTTTCTTT. Protein: CASSSQGLEAFF.

The rearrangement joins TRBV11-2 to TRBJ1-1, with D perhaps matching TRBD1 (5 bases). The CDR3 is 12 residues long. CDR1 and CDR2 from the germline V gene are SGHAT and FQNNGV. V was trimmed by 5 bases and J by 8 bases, leaving 12 bases between them. CDR3 nucleotide sequence: TGTGCCAGCAGCCCTGACAGTACCGAAGCTTTCTTT. Its protein product is CASSPDSTEAFF. Filled out from reference TRBV11-2 and TRBJ1-1, the complete variable domain reads EAGVAQSPRYKIIEKRQSVAFWCNPISGHATLYWYQQILGQGPKLLIQFQNNGVVDDSQLPKDRFSAERLKGVDSTLKIQPAKLEDSAVYLCASSPDSTEAFFGQGTRLTVV.

The rearrangement uses TRBV5-1 and TRBJ2-3; D unresolved. Germline V lookup: CDR1 SGHRS, CDR2 YFSETQ. Trimming took 0 bases from V and 0 from J, leaving 11 bases between them. The length of the CDR3 is 16 residues. As DNA, the CDR3 is TGCGCCAGCAGCTTGGGGGCCAGGCCCAGCACAGATACGCAGTATTTT. Translating it yields CASSLGARPSTDTQYF. Complete variable domain (other parts from reference TRBV5-1 and TRBJ2-3): KAGVTQTPRYLIKTRGQQVTLSCSPISGHRSVSWYQQTPGQGLQFLFEYFSETQRNKGNFPGRFSGRQFSNSRSEMNVSTLELGDSALYLCASSLGARPSTDTQYFGPGTRLTVL.

The chain is built from TRBV15 and TRBJ1-3; D may be TRBD1 (5 bases). CDR3 length: 14 amino acids. Trimming left V 2 bases short and J 8 bases short, with 13 bases between. The germline V gene encodes CDR1 LNHNV and CDR2 YYDKDF (reference sequence). Here the CDR3 reads CATSRQLAGDTIYF. CDR3 sequence (DNA): TGTGCCACCAGCAGACAACTTGCGGGGGACACCATATATTTT.

This clone was recorded only once. V usage is TRBV19 and J usage is TRBJ1-1; D remains unclear. Per the germline V gene, CDR1 is LNHDA and CDR2 is SQIVND (reference sequence). Trimming shortened V by 4 bases and J by 3 bases, and 18 bases separated the two germline ends. The CDR3 contains 16 residues. The CDR3 protein is CASSNLYRARDTEAFF. The CDR3 DNA reads TGTGCCAGTAGTAACCTTTATCGGGCGCGGGACACTGAAGCTTTCTTT.

In this sample, this clone turned up once. The chain uses TRBV19 and TRBJ1-1; D uncertain. Germline CDR1 reads LNHDA; CDR2 reads SQIVND (reference sequence). V was clipped by 3 bases and J by 1 base, with 6 bases between them. The CDR3 is 13 residues long. This CDR3 reads CASSMAANTEAFF. The CDR3 nucleotides are TGTGCCAGTAGTATGGCGGCGAACACTGAAGCTTTCTTT.

The chain uses TRBV6-2 or TRBV6-3 and TRBJ2-3; no reliable D call. Germline CDR1 MNHEY, CDR2 SVGEGT. This CDR3 comprises 16 residues. V was clipped by 4 bases and J by 6 bases, with 20 bases between them. The CDR3 coding sequence is TGTGCCAGCAGTTGGAGACACGGTAGGGTACATGATACGCAGTATTTT. Its protein product is CASSWRHGRVHDTQYF.